This TCR beta chain comes out of a study of response to subunit inactivated influenza vaccine. Study-wide results and limits: Authors suggested that a seasonal influenza vaccination recruits few new T cells each time.

This clonotype was seen more than once but under ten times. Antigen: not known. TCRdb recomputed calls from the RT-PCR reads with MiXCR, one row per CDR3 protein. The sample records approximately 680,000 distinct CDR3 sequences, 15% to 17% being singletons. This CDR3 is 14 amino acids long. The V gene's germline CDR1 is DFQATT and CDR2 SNEGSKA (reference sequence). V shed 5 bases and J shed 5 bases, with 13 bases lying between them. Sequenced material: PBMCs from blood, taken 11 to 12 days after vaccination. The chain recombines TRBV20-1 with TRBJ1-6; D gene ambiguous. The sequence came from a man between 45 and 60 years old who received an inactivated influenza vaccine. The CDR3 DNA is TGCAGTGCTGGGCCGGGCCCCAATAATTCACCCCTCCACTTT. It specifies CSAGPGPNNSPLHF.